This TCR beta chain was recorded in a study of Ad26.COV2.S vaccination and SARS-CoV-2 variants. Study-level background: Donor participated within the Ad26.COV2.S arm of the COV1001 trial. Study findings and constraints: Possible underestimation of total T cell responses by the TCR breadth and depth analyses was noted. Reports say spike-specific CD8+ and CD4+ T cell responses covered substantial breadth after vaccination.

This clone was found once. Its cognate antigen is unknown. Profiling relied on immunoSEQ multiplex PCR, and the TCRdb table lists in-frame clones only, not all of them. Here the sample spans about 350,000 clones, approximately 86% being singletons. V was clipped by 5 bases and J by 0 bases, with 20 bases between them. This CDR3 spans 17 amino acids. CDR1 is SGHTA, CDR2 FQGNSA, per germline. Specified treatment: around 19 received Ad26.COV2.S at low or high dose, single or two shots; about 5 received placebo; per-sample allocation not given. Samples analyzed were those drawn on day 63 after the first vaccine or placebo injection.

This receptor was obtained from a person between 18 and 59 years old who received the Ad26.COV2.S COVID-19 vaccine or a placebo. The sample was peripheral blood, taken in a trial of Ad26.COV2.S vaccine versus placebo. The V call is TRBV7-2, the J call TRBJ2-7; TRBD1 is a possible D gene (6 bases). The CDR3 DNA is TGTGCCAGCAGCCCGGATGCCGGGACACTGAGCTCCTACGAGCAGTACTTC. Translated: CASSPDAGTLSSYEQYF.